These 18 T cell receptor beta chains originate from one sample sequenced in a study of a mutant IDH1 vaccine in newly diagnosed glioma. The time point: week 5, during vaccination. Vaccination used 300 ug of mutant IDH1 20-mer peptide per dose, with topical imiquimod. The repertoire was sequenced with immunoSEQ multiplex PCR; TCRdb's copy has only in-frame clones and lacks some. The sample has 60,000 or so clones; approximately 82% are singletons. The antigens for these receptors are not known. The input for sequencing was PBMCs, taken from a glioma patient whose treatment included an IDH1 peptide vaccine. These receptors originate from a woman aged 18-30 years with glioma. Some clones in this sample may be carry-over from other donors' samples.

J is TRBJ1-2 and V is TRBV7-2, with 7 bases lining up with TRBD1. V gave up 5 bases and J gave up 5 bases; unmatched junction bases: 8. The CDR3 is 14 residues long. The germline CDR1 and CDR2 sequences are SGHTA and FQGNSA. The CDR3 reads CASSPPGQFYGYTF. In DNA form, the CDR3 reads TGTGCCAGCAGCCCTCCGGGACAGTTTTATGGCTACACCTTC.

The chain links TRBV19 to TRBJ1-2; no definite D call. V lost 6 bases to trimming and J lost 7 bases, with 18 bases between them. The CDR3 runs 14 residues. Germline V gene data show CDR1 as LNHDA and CDR2 as SQIVND (reference sequence). The CDR3: CASSHHGGLLGYTF. CDR3 coding DNA: TGTGCCAGTAGCCACCATGGAGGCCTCCTTGGCTACACCTTC.

The V and J genes are TRBV5-6 and TRBJ2-1; D might be TRBD2 (5 bases). V dropped 2 bases and J dropped 0 bases, with 12 bases sitting between them. The CDR3 spans 16 residues. CDR1 and CDR2 (germline): SGHDT, YYEEEE. CDR3 DNA: TGTGCCAGCAGCTTAGGAGGACCCGACTCCTACAATGAGCAGTTCTTC. Amino acid sequence: CASSLGGPDSYNEQFF.

This chain joins TRBV29-1 and TRBJ2-5; possibly TRBD2 for D (6 bases). The DNA end is more similar to TRBJ2-7, so the J call may be wrong. CDR3 length: 13 residues. CDR1 and CDR2 from the germline V gene are SQVTM and ANQGSEA. The CDR3, as DNA: TGCAGCGTTGCGAGCGGGTTGGCCTACGAGCAGTACTTC. Translation: CSVASGLAYEQYF.

J is TRBJ1-1 and V is TRBV7-8; TRBD1 matches at 7 bases. The J segment lost 4 bases and the V segment lost 1 base, leaving 0 bases of the junction unmatched. In germline, CDR1 is SGHVS, CDR2 FQNEAQ. The CDR3 consists of 13 residues. CDR3 in amino acids: CASSLDRGTEAFF. In DNA form, the CDR3 reads TGTGCCAGCAGCTTAGACAGGGGCACTGAAGCTTTCTTT.

The genes are TRBV9 and TRBJ1-4; D uncertain. V was pared by 4 bases and J by 7 bases, with 17 bases between. The CDR3 totals 15 residues. Germline CDR1 is SGDLS and CDR2 is YYNGEE. CDR3 nucleotide sequence: TGTGCCAGCAGCACACCCACGGGGTTCGGTGAAAAACTGTTTTTT. It translates to CASSTPTGFGEKLFF.

CDR3 sequence reads: CASSPRYEQYF. DNA for the CDR3: TGTGCCAGCAGTCCTCGTTACGAGCAGTACTTC. This chain links TRBV28 with TRBJ2-7; no firm D call. Germline V gene lookup returns CDR1 MDHEN and CDR2 SYDVKM. This CDR3 comprises 11 residues. V was clipped by 5 bases and J by 4 bases, with 6 bases between them.

V gene TRBV10-3 combines with J gene TRBJ1-5, with 8 nucleotides matching TRBD1. This CDR3 has 17 residues. Germline-derived CDR1 and CDR2 are ENHRY and SYGVKD. Trimming removed 5 bases from V and 6 bases from J; junction bases left unmatched: 15. This CDR3 reads CAISSDSRQGASQPQHF. The CDR3 nucleotides are TGTGCCATCAGTAGTGACTCCCGTCAGGGGGCTAGTCAGCCCCAGCATTTT.

V is TRBV15 and J is TRBJ1-5; D remains ambiguous. Per germline, CDR1 LNHNV and CDR2 YYDKDF (reference sequence). V shed 1 base and J shed 7 bases, with 11 bases lying between them. CDR3 size: 14 residues. CDR3 in DNA: TGTGCCACCAGCAGAGCAAGGGATGGCCAGCCCCAGCATTTT. Its protein is CATSRARDGQPQHF.

This clone appeared a few times. The rearrangement joins TRBV4-2 to TRBJ2-2; D call uncertain. The CDR3 consists of 16 residues. Trimming pared 4 bases from V and 6 bases from J, leaving 18 bases between. CDR1 and CDR2 from the germline V gene are LGHNA and YNFKEQ. The CDR3 sequence is CASSRDHTSSAGELFF. DNA for the CDR3: TGTGCCAGCAGCCGAGACCACACAAGTAGTGCCGGGGAGCTGTTTTTT.

V and J are TRBV30 and TRBJ1-1, with D possibly TRBD1 on 6 matching bases. Germline assignment: CDR1 GTSNPN and CDR2 SVGIG (reference sequence). The CDR3 contains 13 residues. V was cut by 3 bases and J by 8 bases, with 16 bases left in between. The CDR3 sequence is CAWSRGQVPEAFF. In nucleotides, the CDR3 is TGTGCCTGGAGCAGGGGCCAGGTTCCGGAAGCTTTCTTT.

J is TRBJ1-5 and V is TRBV12-5; no clear D gene. Per the germline V gene, CDR1 is LGHNT and CDR2 is FRNRAP. Trimming stripped 6 bases from V and 3 bases from J, with 9 bases between. CDR3 size: 13 residues. CDR3 protein: CASGPALNQPQHF. The CDR3 DNA reads as TGTGCTAGTGGCCCCGCTCTCAATCAGCCCCAGCATTTT.

The gene calls are TRBV6-5 and TRBJ1-1; possible D gene TRBD1, 6 bases. CDR1 and CDR2 (germline): MNHEY, SVGAGI. V lost 6 bases to trimming and J lost 5 bases, with 16 bases between them. The CDR3 has 14 residues. CDR3 coding DNA: TGTGCCAGCAGCCCAGGAGGGGGGTTAACTGAAGCTTTCTTT. This translates into CASSPGGGLTEAFF.

The V gene is TRBV12-5, the J gene TRBJ2-1, with D uncertain. Germline CDR1 LGHNT, CDR2 FRNRAP. The CDR3 consists of 15 residues. V lost 1 base to trimming and J lost 5 bases, with 12 bases between them. The CDR3: CASGLGLNPNNEQFF. CDR3 bases: TGTGCTAGTGGTTTGGGACTTAACCCAAACAATGAGCAGTTCTTC.

The J gene is TRBJ2-3, the V gene TRBV29-1; 8 bases are shared with TRBD2. Germline CDR1 and CDR2: SQVTM and ANQGSEA. V was clipped by 6 bases and J by 8 bases; unmatched bases: 7. The CDR3 sequence is 12 residues long. The chain's CDR3 is CSVPSGSGTQYF. For the CDR3, the DNA is TGCAGCGTCCCAAGCGGGAGTGGTACGCAGTATTTT.

This rearrangement joins TRBV7-9 to TRBJ1-1, with D hard to call. The CDR3 runs to 13 residues. Germline CDR1 and CDR2: SEHNR and FQNEAQ (reference sequence). V was trimmed by 2 bases and J by 1 base, leaving 5 bases between them. CDR3 nucleotide sequence: TGTGCCAGCAGCTTATTTGAGAACACTGAAGCTTTCTTT. Amino acids: CASSLFENTEAFF.

This clone was recorded a few times. This chain uses TRBV29-1 with TRBJ1-4; D is possibly TRBD1 (5 bases). Trimming removed 4 bases from V and 5 bases from J, with 11 bases in between. CDR1 is SQVTM and CDR2 is ANQGSEA in the germline V gene. CDR3 length: 13 amino acids. CDR3 DNA sequence: TGCAGCGTTGGTTGGGGGGGAAATGAAAAACTGTTTTTT. Its translation: CSVGWGGNEKLFF.

This chain links TRBV7-9 with TRBJ1-5; D gene ambiguous. The germline CDR1 and CDR2 sequences are SEHNR and FQNEAQ (reference sequence). Trimming removed 2 bases from V and 1 base from J, with 12 bases in between. This CDR3 is built from 16 residues. The CDR3 region is CASSLSTLTSNQPQHF. CDR3 coding DNA: TGTGCCAGCAGCTTAAGTACCCTGACGAGCAATCAGCCCCAGCATTTT.